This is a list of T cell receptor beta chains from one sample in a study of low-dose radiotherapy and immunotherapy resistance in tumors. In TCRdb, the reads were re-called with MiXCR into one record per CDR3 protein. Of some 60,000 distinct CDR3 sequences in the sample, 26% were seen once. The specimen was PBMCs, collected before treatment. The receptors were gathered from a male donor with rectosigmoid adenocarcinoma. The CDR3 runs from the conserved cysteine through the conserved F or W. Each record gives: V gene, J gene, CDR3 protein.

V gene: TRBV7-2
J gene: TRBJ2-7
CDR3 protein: CASSLDRVKDEQYF

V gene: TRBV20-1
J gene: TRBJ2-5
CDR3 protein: CSAGARQETQYF

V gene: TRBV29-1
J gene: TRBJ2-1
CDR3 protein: CSVFGGSNNEQFF

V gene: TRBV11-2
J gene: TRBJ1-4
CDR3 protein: CASSKRQAANEKLFF

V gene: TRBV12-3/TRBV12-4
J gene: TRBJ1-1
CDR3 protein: CASRPGESTEAFF

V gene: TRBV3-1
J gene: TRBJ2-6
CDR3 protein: CASSQPGQAPGANVLTF

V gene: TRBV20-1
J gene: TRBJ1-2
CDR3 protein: CSATRKKDYTF

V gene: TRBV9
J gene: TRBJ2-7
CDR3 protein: CASSAGQVSSYEQYF

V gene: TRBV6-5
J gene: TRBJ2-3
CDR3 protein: CASSRAGANADTQYF

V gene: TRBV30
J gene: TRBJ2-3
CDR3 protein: CAWSARGGGYTQCF

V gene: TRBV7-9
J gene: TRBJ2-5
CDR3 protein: CASGDRRNQETQYF

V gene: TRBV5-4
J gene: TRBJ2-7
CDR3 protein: CASSLASGRHYEQYF

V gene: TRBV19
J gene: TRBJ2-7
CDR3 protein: CASSTQGTYEQYF

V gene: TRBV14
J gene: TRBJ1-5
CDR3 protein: CASSQVRSNQPQHF

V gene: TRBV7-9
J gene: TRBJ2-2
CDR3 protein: CASSRGQDGELFF

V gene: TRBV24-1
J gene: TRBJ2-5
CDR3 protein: CATIGTGGTETQYF

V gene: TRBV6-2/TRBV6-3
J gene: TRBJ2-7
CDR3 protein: CASSYSSAGTSGSYEQYF

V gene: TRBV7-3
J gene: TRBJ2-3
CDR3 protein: CASSSLPGLETDTQYF

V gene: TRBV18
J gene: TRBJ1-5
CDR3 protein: CASSPTGAYGNQPQHF

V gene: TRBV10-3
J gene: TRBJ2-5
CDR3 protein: CAIRGSQETQYF

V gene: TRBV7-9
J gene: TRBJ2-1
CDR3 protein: CASSPRSLSYNEQFF

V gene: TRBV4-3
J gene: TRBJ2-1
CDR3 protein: CASSHKPGQDYNEQFF

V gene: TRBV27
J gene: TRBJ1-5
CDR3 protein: CASSLSGSHQPQHF

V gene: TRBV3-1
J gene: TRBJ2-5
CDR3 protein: CASSQGLGVETQYF

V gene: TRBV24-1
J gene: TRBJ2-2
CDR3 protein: CATSDFRTANTGELFF

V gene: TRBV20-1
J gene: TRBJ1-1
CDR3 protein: CSARDQGLGGNTEAFF

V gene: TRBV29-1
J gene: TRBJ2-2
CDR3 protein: CSVARVSSRELFF

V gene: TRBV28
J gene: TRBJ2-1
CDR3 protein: CASSPAFGEGSYNEQFF

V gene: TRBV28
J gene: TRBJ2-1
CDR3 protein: CASSLLAGGTYNEQFF

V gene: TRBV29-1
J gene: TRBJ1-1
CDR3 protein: CSTRTGTNTEAFF

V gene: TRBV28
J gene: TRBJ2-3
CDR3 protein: CASSSQGTGLTDTQYF

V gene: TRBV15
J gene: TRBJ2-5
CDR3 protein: CATSWEPKETQYF

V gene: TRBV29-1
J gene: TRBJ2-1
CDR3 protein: CSVGGAGGSYNEQFF

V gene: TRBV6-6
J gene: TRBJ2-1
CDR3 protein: CASSYQTGGYNEQFF

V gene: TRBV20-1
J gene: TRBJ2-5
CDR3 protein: CSARDIQTQYF

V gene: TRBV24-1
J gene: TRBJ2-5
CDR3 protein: CATSDRLPKGEETQYF

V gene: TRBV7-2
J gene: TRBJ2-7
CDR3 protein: CASSQDRGFNEQYF

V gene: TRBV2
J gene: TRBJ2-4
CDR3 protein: CASSADGTPKNIQYF

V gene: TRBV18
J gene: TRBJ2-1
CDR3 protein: CASSPRLVLEVEQFF

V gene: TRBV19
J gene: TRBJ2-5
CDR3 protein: CASSISGGEETQYF

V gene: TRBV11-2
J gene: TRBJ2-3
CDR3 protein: CATQRGDSPDTQYF

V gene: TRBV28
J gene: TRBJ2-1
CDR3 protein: CASSRPGGGARNEQFF

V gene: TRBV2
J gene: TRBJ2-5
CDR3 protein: CASTQVGTEETQYF

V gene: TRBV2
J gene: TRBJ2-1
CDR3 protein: CASKGDLSVGQFF